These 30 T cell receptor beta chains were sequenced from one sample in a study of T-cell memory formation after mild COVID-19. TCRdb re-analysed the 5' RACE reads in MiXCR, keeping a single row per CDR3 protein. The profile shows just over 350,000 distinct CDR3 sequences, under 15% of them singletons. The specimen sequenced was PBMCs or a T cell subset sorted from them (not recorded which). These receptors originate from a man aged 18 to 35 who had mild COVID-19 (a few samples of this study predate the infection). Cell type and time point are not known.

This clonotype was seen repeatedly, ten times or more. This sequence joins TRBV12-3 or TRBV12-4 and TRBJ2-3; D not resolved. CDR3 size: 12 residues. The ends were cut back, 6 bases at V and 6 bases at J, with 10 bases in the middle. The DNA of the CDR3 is TGTGCCAGCAGCCTTAATGGTGATACGCAGTATTTT. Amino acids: CASSLNGDTQYF.

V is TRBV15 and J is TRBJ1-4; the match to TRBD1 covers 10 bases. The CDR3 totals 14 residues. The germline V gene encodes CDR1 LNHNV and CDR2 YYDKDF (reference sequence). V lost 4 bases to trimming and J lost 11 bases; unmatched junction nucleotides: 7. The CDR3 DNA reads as TGTGCCACCAGCAACGACAGGGGGCGAGAGAAACTGTTTTTT. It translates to CATSNDRGREKLFF.

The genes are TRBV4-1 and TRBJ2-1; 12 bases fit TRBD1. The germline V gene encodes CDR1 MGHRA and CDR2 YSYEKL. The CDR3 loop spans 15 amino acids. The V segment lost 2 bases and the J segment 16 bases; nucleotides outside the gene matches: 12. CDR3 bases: TGCGCCAGCAGCCAACTTCGCTTCCGGGACAGGGGGCTTTTCTTC. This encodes CASSQLRFRDRGLFF.

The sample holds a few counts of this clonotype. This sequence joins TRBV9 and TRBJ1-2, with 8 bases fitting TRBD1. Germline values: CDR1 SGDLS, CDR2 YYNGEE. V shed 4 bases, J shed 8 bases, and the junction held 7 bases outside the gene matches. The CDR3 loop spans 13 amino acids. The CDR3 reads CASSLTGGWGYTF. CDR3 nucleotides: TGTGCCAGCAGCCTTACAGGGGGTTGGGGCTACACCTTC. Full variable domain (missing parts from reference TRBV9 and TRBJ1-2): DSGVTQTPKHLITATGQRVTLRCSPRSGDLSVYWYQQSLDQGLQFLIQYYNGEERAKGNILERFSAQQFPDLHSELNLSSLELGDSALYFCASSLTGGWGYTFGSGTRLTVV.

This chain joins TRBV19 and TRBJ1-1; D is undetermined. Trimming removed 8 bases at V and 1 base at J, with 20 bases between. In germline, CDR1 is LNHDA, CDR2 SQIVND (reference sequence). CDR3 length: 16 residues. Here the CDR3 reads CASCLVASGENTEAFF. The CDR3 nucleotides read TGTGCCAGTTGCCTCGTCGCCAGCGGTGAGAACACTGAAGCTTTCTTT.

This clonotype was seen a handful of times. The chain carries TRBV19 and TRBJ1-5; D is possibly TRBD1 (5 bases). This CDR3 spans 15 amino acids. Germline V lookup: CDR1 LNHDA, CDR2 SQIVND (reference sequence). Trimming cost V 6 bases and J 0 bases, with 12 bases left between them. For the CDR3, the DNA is TGTGCCAGTAGATTGGAGGGGCTTAGCAATCAGCCCCAGCATTTT. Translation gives CASRLEGLSNQPQHF.

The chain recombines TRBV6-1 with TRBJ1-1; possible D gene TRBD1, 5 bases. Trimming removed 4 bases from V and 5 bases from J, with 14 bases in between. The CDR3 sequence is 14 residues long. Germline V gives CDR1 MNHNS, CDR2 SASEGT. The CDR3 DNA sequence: TGTGCCAGCAGTGCGGACCGCCGGGGGACTGAAGCTTTCTTT. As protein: CASSADRRGTEAFF.

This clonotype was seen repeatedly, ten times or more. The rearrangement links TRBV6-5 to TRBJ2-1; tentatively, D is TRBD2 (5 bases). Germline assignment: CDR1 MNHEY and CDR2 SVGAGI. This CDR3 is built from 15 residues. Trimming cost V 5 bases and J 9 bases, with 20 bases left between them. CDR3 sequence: CASSPGSRRGSEQFF. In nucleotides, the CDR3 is TGTGCCAGCAGTCCCGGGTCCCGCCGAGGGAGTGAGCAGTTCTTC.

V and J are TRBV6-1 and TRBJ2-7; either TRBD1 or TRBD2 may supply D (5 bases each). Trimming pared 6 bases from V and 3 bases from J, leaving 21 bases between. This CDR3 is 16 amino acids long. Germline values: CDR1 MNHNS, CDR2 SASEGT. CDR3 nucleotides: TGTGCCAGCAGACCACTAGTATGGGACCGTAACTACGAGCAGTACTTC. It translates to CASRPLVWDRNYEQYF.

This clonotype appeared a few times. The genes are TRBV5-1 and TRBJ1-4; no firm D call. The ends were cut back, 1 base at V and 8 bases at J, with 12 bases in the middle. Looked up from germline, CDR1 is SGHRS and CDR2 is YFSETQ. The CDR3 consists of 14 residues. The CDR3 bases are TGCGCCAGCAGCTTGAGGACTCAGGACGAAAAACTGTTTTTT. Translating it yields CASSLRTQDEKLFF. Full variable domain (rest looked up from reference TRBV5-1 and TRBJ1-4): KAGVTQTPRYLIKTRGQQVTLSCSPISGHRSVSWYQQTPGQGLQFLFEYFSETQRNKGNFPGRFSGRQFSNSRSEMNVSTLELGDSALYLCASSLRTQDEKLFFGSGTQLSVL.

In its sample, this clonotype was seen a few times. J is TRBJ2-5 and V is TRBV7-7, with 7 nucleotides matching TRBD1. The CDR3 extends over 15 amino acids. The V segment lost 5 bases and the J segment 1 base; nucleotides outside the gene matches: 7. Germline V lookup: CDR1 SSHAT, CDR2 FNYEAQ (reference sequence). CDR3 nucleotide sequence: TGTGCCAGCAGCCCAGGGACAGCCACCCAAGAGACCCAGTACTTC. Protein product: CASSPGTATQETQYF.

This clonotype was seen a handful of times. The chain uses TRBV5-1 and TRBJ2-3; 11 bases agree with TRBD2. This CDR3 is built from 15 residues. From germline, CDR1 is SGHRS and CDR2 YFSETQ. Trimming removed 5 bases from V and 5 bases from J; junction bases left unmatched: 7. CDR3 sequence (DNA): TGCGCCAGCAGGCTCGGGACTAGCGGAAGAGATACGCAGTATTTT. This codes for CASRLGTSGRDTQYF.

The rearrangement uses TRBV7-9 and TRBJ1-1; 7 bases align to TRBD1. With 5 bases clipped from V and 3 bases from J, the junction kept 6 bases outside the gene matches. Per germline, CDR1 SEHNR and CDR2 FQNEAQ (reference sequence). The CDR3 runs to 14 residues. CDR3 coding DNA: TGTGCCAGCAGCCGGGACAGCGTGGACACTGAAGCTTTCTTT. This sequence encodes CASSRDSVDTEAFF.

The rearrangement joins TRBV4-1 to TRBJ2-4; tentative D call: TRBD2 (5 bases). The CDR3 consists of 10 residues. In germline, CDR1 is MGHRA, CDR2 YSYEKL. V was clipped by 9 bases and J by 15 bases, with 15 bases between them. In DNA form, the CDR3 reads TGCGCCAGATTCGCGGGCCGCCGGTACTTC. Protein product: CARFAGRRYF.

The CDR3 coding sequence is TGTGCCAGCAGCCATGGACAGGGGCCGGCAGATACGCAGTATTTT. Amino acids: CASSHGQGPADTQYF. The rearrangement links TRBV4-2 to TRBJ2-3, with 9 bases that match TRBD1. CDR3 length equals 15 residues. The ends lost 3 bases at V and 4 bases at J; junction bases unmatched: 5. Germline loops: CDR1 LGHNA, CDR2 YNFKEQ.

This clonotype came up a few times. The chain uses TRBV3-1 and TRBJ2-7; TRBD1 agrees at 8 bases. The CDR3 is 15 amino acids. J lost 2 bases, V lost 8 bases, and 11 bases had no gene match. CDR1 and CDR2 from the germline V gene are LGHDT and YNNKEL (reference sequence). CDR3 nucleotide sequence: TGTGCCAGCGCCCCCGGGACAGGCCGCGCCTACGAGCAGTACGTC. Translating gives CASAPGTGRAYEQYV.

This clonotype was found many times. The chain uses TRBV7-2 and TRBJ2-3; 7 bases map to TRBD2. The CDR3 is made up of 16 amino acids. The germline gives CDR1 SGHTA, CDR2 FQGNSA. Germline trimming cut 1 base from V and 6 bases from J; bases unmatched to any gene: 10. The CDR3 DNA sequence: TGTGCCAGCAGCTTAGTGGGCGGGGGAAGGTTTGATACGCAGTATTTT. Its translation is CASSLVGGGRFDTQYF.

CDR3 protein: CASSEPGRGGDTQYF. The CDR3, as DNA: TGCGCCAGCAGTGAACCGGGACGGGGTGGAGATACGCAGTATTTT. The rearrangement links TRBV5-1 to TRBJ2-3, with D perhaps assigned TRBD1 or TRBD2 (5 bases each). The CDR3 extends over 15 amino acids. Germline lookup yields CDR1 SGHRS and CDR2 YFSETQ. V lost 5 bases and J 5 bases, leaving 18 bases between the germline ends.

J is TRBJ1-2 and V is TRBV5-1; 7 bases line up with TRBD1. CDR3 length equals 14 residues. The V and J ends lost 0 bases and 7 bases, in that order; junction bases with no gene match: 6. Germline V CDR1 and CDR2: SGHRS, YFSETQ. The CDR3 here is CASSLEYRGLGYTF. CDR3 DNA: TGCGCCAGCAGCTTGGAATACAGGGGCCTTGGCTACACCTTC.

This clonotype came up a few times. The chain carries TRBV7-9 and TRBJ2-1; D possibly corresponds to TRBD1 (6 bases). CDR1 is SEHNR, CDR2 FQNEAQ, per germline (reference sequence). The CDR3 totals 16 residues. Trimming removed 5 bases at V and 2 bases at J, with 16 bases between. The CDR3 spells CASSQIRTVTYNEQFF. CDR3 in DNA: TGTGCCAGCAGCCAGATCCGGACAGTAACCTACAATGAGCAGTTCTTC.

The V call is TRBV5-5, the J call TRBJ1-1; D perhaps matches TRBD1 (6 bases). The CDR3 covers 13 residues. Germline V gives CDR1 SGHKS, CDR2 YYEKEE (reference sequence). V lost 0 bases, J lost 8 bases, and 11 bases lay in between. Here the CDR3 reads CASSLAVQGEAFF. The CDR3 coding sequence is TGTGCCAGCAGCTTGGCCGTACAGGGAGAAGCTTTCTTT.

The CDR3 DNA sequence: TGTGCCAGCAGCACCGGACAGGGCACCTACGAGCAGTACTTC. It encodes CASSTGQGTYEQYF. The rearrangement uses TRBV7-2 and TRBJ2-7; 8 nucleotides match TRBD1. The CDR3 spans 14 residues. Germline V gene data show CDR1 as SGHTA and CDR2 as FQGNSA. After removal of 5 bases from V and 2 bases from J, the junction contained 5 bases not matched to a gene.

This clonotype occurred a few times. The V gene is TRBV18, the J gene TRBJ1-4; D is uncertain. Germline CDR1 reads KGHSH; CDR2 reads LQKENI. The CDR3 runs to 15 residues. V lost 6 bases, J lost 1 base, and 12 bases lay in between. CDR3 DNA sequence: TGTGCCAGCTCCCACCAGTCGCTAACTAATGAAAAACTGTTTTTT. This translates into CASSHQSLTNEKLFF.

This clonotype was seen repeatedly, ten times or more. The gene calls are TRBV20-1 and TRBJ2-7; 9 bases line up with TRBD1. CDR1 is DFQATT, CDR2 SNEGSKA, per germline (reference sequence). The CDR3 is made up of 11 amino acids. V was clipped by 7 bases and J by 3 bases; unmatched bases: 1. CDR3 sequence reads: CSGGQGYEQYF. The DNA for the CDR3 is TGCAGTGGGGGACAGGGCTACGAGCAGTACTTC.

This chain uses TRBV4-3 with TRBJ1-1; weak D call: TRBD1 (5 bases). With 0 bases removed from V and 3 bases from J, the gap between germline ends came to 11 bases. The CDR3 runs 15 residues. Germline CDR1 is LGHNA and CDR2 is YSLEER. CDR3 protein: CASSQERWGDTEAFF. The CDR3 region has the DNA TGCGCCAGCAGCCAAGAAAGATGGGGGGACACTGAAGCTTTCTTT.

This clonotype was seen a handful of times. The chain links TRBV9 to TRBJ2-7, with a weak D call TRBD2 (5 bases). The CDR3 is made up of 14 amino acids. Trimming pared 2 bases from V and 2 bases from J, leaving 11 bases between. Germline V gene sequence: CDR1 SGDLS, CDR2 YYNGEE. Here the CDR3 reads CASSVDEGAYEQYF. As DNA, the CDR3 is TGTGCCAGCAGCGTCGATGAGGGAGCCTACGAGCAGTACTTC.

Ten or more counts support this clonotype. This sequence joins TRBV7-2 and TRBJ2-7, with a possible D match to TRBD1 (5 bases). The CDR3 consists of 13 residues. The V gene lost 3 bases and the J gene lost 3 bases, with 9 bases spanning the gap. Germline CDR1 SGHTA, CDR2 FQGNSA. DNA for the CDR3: TGTGCCAGCAGCTTTCGTAGGGGCTACGAGCAGTACTTC. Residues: CASSFRRGYEQYF.

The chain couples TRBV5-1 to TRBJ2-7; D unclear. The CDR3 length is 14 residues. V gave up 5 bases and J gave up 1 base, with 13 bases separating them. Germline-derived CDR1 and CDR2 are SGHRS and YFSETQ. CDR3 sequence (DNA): TGCGCCAGCAGTCCCACAGTTACGTCCTACGAGCAGTACGTC. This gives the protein CASSPTVTSYEQYV.

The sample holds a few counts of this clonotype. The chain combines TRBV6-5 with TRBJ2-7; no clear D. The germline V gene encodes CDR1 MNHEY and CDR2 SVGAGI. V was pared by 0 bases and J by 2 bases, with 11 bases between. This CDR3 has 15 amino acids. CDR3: CASSYSPLRPYEQYF. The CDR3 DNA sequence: TGTGCCAGCAGTTACTCGCCTCTACGACCCTACGAGCAGTACTTC.

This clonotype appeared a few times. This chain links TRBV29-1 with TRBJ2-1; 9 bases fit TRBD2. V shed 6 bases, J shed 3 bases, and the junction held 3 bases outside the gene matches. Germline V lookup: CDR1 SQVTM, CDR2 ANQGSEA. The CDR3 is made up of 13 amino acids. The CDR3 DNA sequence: TGCAGCGTAGGTAGCGGGGGCTACAATGAGCAGTTCTTC. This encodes CSVGSGGYNEQFF.